The rows below give T cell receptor beta chains drawn from one sample of a study of blood T cell repertoires in COVID-19. Assay used: immunoSEQ multiplex PCR; TCRdb lists only in-frame clones, some missing. The top ten clones hold approximately 1.3% of a sample with about 62,000 clones, just over 85% of them seen once. Sequenced input: peripheral blood. The receptors stem from an elderly woman with acute or convalescent COVID-19. CDR3s include the opening cysteine and the closing phenylalanine or tryptophan.

j_gene	v_gene	len	CDR3aa
TRBJ2-3	TRBV15	17	CATSRGALAGGLDTQYF
TRBJ2-7	TRBV7-3	15	CASSYSSGSPYEQYF
TRBJ2-5	TRBV4-1	13	CASSRSSRGTQYF
TRBJ1-5	TRBV14	17	CASSQDYGTDSNQPQHF
TRBJ1-6	TRBV9	16	CASSDNGQGANSPLHF
TRBJ1-1	TRBV7-3	17	CASSLRGTGAGNTEAFF
TRBJ2-2	TRBV18	15	CASSPTGPNTGELFF
TRBJ1-1	TRBV7-3	14	CASSFSWAHCVAFF
TRBJ2-3	TRBV7-8	15	CASSFINIRSDTQYF
TRBJ1-5	TRBV2	17	CASSAVRSGTGYGAQHF
TRBJ2-7	TRBV5-1	15	CASSLVAGSRYEQYF
TRBJ1-5	TRBV28	12	CASSLIPPPQHF
TRBJ2-7	TRBV5-4	12	CASSKQADEQYF
TRBJ1-1	TRBV7-2	14	CASSLGMGRTEAFF
TRBJ2-1	TRBV29-1	13	CSASGRTYNEQFF
TRBJ1-5	TRBV27	14	CASRGTGGHQPQHF
TRBJ2-7	TRBV6-5	14	CASVAVDRGHEQYF
TRBJ2-2	TRBV7-3	20	CASSLGMAGDLHSVTGELFF
TRBJ1-2	TRBV14	14	CASSRDRSPGGYTF
TRBJ2-6	TRBV5-1	14	CASKTGSGANVLTF
TRBJ2-7	TRBV11-2	16	CASRSIGGRAAYEQYF
TRBJ2-5	TRBV5-1	16	CASSFGGRLGQETQYF
TRBJ1-2	TRBV18	14	CASSPTKQLYGYTF
TRBJ2-3	TRBV7-3	14	CASSLAGYTDTQYF
TRBJ1-1	TRBV19	12	CASSSRTGEAFF
TRBJ2-4	TRBV19	15	CASRHPGQGADIQYF
TRBJ1-6	TRBV6-1	14	CASSERRNNSPLHF
TRBJ2-1	TRBV10-3	14	CAISASGRDDEQFF
TRBJ1-2	TRBV5-6	14	CASSPPTENYGYTF
TRBJ1-1	TRBV7-9	17	CASSKTGEITMNTEAFF
TRBJ2-3	TRBV28	17	CASSLYSGPASTDTQYF
TRBJ1-1	TRBV7-3	15	CASSLRRQGGTEAFF
TRBJ2-7	TRBV19	12	CASSTGGYEQYF
TRBJ1-2	TRBV5-5	15	CASSPDGGGSYGYTF
TRBJ2-2	TRBV5-1	16	CASSLGDSLYTGELFF
TRBJ2-2	TRBV7-9	18	CASSLAGGNHAVAGELFF
TRBJ1-6	TRBV2	15	CASSPRGGENSPLHF
TRBJ2-1	TRBV3-1/TRBV3-2	15	CASAPGHSSYNEQFF
TRBJ2-1	TRBV15	16	CATSRDRGGPYNEQFF
TRBJ2-7	TRBV6-5	11	CASSQNYEQYF
TRBJ2-5	TRBV11-3	15	CASSLGPGGEETQYF
TRBJ1-2	TRBV5-4	14	CASSRGDREYGYTF
TRBJ1-6	TRBV4-2	18	CASSQDSGGGPGNSPLHF
TRBJ1-6	TRBV6-5	15	CASRRGGQGNSPLHF
TRBJ1-2	TRBV2	15	CASSVLGTGVYGYTF
TRBJ2-7	TRBV7-9	15	CASSRNRGFAYEQYF
TRBJ1-1	TRBV28	14	CASTKQGLNTEAFF